This TCR beta chain was recorded in a study of molecular identifiers for immune sequencing clone quantification (dated by TCRdb to 2016 to 2018). Concerning the study at large: For a replicate experiment, RNA from approximately 20,000 or 100,000 naive CD8 T cells was divided into five aliquots, of which four were sequenced. CD8 T cells were used in a methods study to benchmark molecular-identifier clustering-based TCR repertoire sequencing (MIDCIRS) and TCR RNA copy counting.

The library was built by means of PCR. Sequencing was performed on a NextSeq 500. Bulk TCR libraries were made following a previously described method, with the TCR primers given in Table S5. Purification of total RNA was performed with the Qiagen AllPrep DNA/RNA kit. Before analysis, reads from multiple sequencing runs of the same library were pooled. The study's processing was this. Reads were retained only if their TCR constant sequence matched exactly, and those retained reads were trimmed to 150 nt and grouped according to their 12-nt molecular barcodes. Within each barcode group, reads were sub-clustered at a 15% Levenshtein threshold, and quality-weighted consensus sequences were built per RNA molecule. Non-functional sequences were excluded, and lower-count sequences lying one edit away from another sequence were also excluded. On the basis of fitting two negative binomial distributions, barcode sub-clusters with fewer than 20% of the maximum read count were discarded. TCRdb reprocessing: public reads trimmed at Q25 with fastp, clones called with MiXCR, in-frame beta chains kept. Each entry is one CDR3 protein sequence, shown with its most common DNA and genes. The V and J calls, along with clone size, are taken from TCRdb and not from the paper's own processing. The table for this sample lists approximately 90,000 distinct CDR3 sequences; 24% of them were counted only once. Around 1% of the sample is taken by the ten largest.

This clonotype was seen many times. Its antigen remains undetermined. Per-base quality was not reported, and no clone a single base away is much larger than it. Libraries of naive CD8 T cells were generated from roughly 21,000 to 960,000 sorted cells, with 10%, 30% or 50% of the purified RNA used. Naive CD8 T cells, defined as CD8+CD4-CCR7+CD45RA+, were FACS-sorted into RLT Plus buffer on a BD FACSAria II. Around 10 TCR copies' worth of Jurkat RNA were spiked into about 20,000-1,000,000 naive CD8 T cell samples to test detection sensitivity. Enrichment of CD8 T cells was performed with RosetteSep CD8+ T Cell Enrichment Cocktail and Ficoll-Paque, after which ACK red cell lysis was carried out. The germline V end is reduced by 0 bases and the J end by 4 bases; junction bases left unmatched: 13. Reading from cysteine to phenylalanine, the CDR3 counts 18 amino acids. Only the CDR3 region is kept as DNA, spanning 54 bases read in frame from base 1. The germline V gene provides CDR1 LGHNA and CDR2 YSLEER.

Study-level results and caveats: In CMV-specific effector cells, clones with more than 20 RNA copies accounted for over 99% of molecules, whereas in naive cells such clones accounted for under 1%. About three recovered TCR RNA copies per cell were obtained by modeling, versus about 10 by digital PCR, implying a capture efficiency of 25% to 35%. Without barcode sub-clustering, chimeric consensus sequences inflated TCR diversity; chimeras reached as high as 47%. The naive libraries included spiked-in Jurkat TCR RNA (under eleven copies' worth), and this Jurkat TCR RNA is not part of the donor repertoire. Highly expanded clone sizes could be underestimated because identical TCR molecules may share a barcode. Spiked-in Jurkat TCR RNA equal to a single cell's worth was reported to be detectable even within 1,200,000 naive CD8 T cells.

The sequence joins TRBV4-3 to TRBJ2-3, with TRBD1 identical over 7 junction bases. The sample consisted of naive CD8+ T cells from blood, with Jurkat cell RNA spiked in. What this sample's cell subset or site label stands for: FACS-sorted CD8+CD4-CCR7+CD45RA+ naive T cells. The TCR sequence derives from a human donor in good health. Some libraries in this study had Jurkat cell RNA spiked in. For the CDR3, the sequence is CASSQDRTTGLGADTQYF. DNA sequence: TGCGCCAGCAGCCAAGACCGAACGACAGGGCTCGGCGCAGATACGCAGTATTTT.